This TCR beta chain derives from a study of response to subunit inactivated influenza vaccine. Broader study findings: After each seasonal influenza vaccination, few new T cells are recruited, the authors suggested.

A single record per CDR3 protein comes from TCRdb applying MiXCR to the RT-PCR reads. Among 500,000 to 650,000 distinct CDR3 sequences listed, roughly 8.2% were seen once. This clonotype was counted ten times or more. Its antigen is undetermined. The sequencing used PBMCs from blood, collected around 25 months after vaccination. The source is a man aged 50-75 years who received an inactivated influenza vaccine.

CDR3 sequence: CASSHSGTRNTGELFF. In DNA form, the CDR3 reads TGTGCCAGCAGCCACTCCGGGACTAGGAACACCGGGGAGCTGTTTTTT. This chain uses TRBV3-1 with TRBJ2-2, with TRBD2 identical over 8 bases. With 3 bases clipped from V and 1 base from J, the junction kept 4 bases outside the gene matches. Germline values: CDR1 LGHDT, CDR2 YNNKEL (reference sequence). The CDR3 totals 16 residues.